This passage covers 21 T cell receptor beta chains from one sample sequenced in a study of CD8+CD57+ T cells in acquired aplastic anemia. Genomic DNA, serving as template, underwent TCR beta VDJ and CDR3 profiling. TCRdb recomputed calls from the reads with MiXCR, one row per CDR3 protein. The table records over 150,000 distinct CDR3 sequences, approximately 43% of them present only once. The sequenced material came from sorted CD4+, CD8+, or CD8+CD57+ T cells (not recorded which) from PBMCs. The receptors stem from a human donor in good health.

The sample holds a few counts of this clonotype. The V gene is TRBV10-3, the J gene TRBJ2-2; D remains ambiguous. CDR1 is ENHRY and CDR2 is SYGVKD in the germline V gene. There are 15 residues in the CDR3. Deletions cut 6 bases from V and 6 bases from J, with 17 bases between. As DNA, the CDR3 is TGTGCCATCAGACCTCCTGGCGTTGGCGCCGGGGAGCTGTTTTTT. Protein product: CAIRPPGVGAGELFF.

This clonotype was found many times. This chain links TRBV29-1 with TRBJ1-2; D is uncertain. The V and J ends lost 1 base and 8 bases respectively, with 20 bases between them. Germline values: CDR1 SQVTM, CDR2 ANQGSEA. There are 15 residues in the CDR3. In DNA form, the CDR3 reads TGCAGCGTTGAAGGCGCGGTGGCAGCTACAAAGGGCTACACCTTC. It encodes CSVEGAVAATKGYTF.

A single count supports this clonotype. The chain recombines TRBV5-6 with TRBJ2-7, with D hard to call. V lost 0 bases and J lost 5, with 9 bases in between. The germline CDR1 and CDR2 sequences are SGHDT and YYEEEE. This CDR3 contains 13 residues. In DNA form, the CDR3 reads TGTGCCAGCAGCTTGGGTTGGCCCCACGAGCAGTACTTC. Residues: CASSLGWPHEQYF.

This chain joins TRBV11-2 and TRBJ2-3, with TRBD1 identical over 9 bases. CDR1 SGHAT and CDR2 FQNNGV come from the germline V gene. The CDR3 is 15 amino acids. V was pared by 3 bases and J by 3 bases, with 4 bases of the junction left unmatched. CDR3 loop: CASSFIGTGTDTQYF. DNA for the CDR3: TGTGCCAGCAGCTTTATCGGGACAGGGACAGATACGCAGTATTTT.

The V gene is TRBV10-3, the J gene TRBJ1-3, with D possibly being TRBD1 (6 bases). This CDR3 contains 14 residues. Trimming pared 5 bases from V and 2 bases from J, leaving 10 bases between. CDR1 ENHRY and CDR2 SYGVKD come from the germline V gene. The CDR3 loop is CAISIQGPGNTIYF. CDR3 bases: TGTGCCATCAGTATACAGGGCCCTGGAAACACCATATATTTT.

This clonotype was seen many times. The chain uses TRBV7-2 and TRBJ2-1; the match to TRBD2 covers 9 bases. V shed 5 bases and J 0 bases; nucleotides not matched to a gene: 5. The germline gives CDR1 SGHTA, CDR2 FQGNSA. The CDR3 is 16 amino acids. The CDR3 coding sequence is TGTGCCAGCAGCCGACTAGCGGAAAGCTCCTACAATGAGCAGTTCTTC. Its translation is CASSRLAESSYNEQFF.

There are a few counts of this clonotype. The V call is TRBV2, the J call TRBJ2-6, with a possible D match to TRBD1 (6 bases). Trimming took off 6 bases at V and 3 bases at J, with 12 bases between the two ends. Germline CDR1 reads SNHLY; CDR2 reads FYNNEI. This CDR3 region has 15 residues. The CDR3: CASRVRGGGANVLTF. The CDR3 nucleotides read TGTGCCAGCAGAGTCAGGGGCGGTGGGGCCAACGTCCTGACTTTC.

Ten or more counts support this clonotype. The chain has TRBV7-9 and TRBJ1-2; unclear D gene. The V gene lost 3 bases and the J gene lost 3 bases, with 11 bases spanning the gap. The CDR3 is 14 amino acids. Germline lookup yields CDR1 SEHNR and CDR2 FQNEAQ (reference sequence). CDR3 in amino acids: CASSLVREDYGYTF. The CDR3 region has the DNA TGTGCCAGCAGCTTGGTGCGAGAGGACTATGGCTACACCTTC.

The CDR3 coding sequence is TGTGCCATCAGTGAGTCGGGACTAGCGGAAGAGCAGTACTTC. It encodes CAISESGLAEEQYF. This sequence joins TRBV10-3 and TRBJ2-7, with 11 bases that match TRBD2. The CDR3 runs to 14 residues. Trimming cost V 0 bases and J 7 bases; bases outside gene matches: 2. Per the germline V gene, CDR1 is ENHRY and CDR2 is SYGVKD.

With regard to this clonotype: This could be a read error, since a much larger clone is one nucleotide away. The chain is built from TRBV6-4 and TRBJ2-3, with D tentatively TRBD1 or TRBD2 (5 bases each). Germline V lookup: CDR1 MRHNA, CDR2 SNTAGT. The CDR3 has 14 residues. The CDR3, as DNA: TGTGCCAGCAGTACCGGCACGGGGCCAGAGACGCAGTATTTT. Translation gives CASSTGTGPETQYF.

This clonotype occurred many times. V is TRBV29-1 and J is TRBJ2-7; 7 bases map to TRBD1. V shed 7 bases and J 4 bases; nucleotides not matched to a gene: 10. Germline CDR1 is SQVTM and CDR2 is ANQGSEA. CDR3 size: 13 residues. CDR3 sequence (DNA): TGCAGCGGCATACAGGGGCATACTTACGAGCAGTACTTC. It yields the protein CSGIQGHTYEQYF.

The CDR3 DNA follows: TGCGCCAGCAGCCAAGGAGGGGGTGGTGAAAAACTGTTTTTT. This gives the protein CASSQGGGGEKLFF. The V and J genes are TRBV4-1 and TRBJ1-4; D is perhaps TRBD1 (6 bases). The V gene lost 1 base and the J gene lost 7 bases, with 10 bases spanning the gap. Per the germline V gene, CDR1 is MGHRA and CDR2 is YSYEKL. The CDR3 runs 14 residues.

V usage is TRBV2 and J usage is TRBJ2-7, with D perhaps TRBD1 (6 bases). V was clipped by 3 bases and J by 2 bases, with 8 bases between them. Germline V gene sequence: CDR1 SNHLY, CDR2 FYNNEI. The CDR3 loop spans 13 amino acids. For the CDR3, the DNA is TGTGCCAGCAGTGAGGACAGACCCTACGAGCAGTACTTC. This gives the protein CASSEDRPYEQYF.

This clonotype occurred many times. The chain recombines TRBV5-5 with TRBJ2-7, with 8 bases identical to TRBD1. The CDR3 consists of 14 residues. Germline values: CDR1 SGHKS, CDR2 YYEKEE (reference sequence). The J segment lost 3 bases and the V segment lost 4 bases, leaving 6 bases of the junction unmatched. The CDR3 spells CASSGTGPDYEQYF. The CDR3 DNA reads TGTGCCAGCAGCGGGACAGGTCCAGACTACGAGCAGTACTTC.

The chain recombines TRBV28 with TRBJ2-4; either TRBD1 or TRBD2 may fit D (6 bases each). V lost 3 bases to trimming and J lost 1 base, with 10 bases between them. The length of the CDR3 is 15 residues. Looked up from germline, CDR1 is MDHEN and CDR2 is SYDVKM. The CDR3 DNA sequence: TGTGCCAGCAGTTTTTCGGGGGCGGCCAAAAACATTCAGTACTTC. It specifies CASSFSGAAKNIQYF.

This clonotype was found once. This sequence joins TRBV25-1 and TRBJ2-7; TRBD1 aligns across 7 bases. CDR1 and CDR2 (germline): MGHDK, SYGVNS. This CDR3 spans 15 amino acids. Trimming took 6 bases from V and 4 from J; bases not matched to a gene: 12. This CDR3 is CASSTRTGSVYEQYF. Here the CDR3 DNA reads TGTGCCAGCAGCACTCGGACAGGTAGTGTTTACGAGCAGTACTTC.

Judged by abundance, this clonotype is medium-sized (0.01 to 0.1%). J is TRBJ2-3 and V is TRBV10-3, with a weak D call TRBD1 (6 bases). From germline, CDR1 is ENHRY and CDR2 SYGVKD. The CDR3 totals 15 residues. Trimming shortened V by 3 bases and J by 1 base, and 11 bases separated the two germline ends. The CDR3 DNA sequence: TGTGCCATCAGTGATAAGGGGGTGGGCACAGATACGCAGTATTTT. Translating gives CAISDKGVGTDTQYF.

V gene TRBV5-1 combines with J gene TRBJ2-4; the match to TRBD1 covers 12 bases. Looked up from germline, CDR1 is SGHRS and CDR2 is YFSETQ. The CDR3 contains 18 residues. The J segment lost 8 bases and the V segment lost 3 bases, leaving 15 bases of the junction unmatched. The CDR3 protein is CASSSTPGTGGRGDIQYF. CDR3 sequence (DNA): TGCGCCAGCAGCTCCACCCCCGGGACAGGGGGCCGGGGGGACATTCAGTACTTC.

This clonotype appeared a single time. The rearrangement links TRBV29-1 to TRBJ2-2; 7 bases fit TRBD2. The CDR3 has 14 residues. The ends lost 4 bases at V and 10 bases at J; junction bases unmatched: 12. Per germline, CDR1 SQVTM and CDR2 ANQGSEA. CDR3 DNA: TGCAGCGTTGCTCCTAGCGGCGATAACCCGGAGCTGTTTTTT. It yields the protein CSVAPSGDNPELFF.

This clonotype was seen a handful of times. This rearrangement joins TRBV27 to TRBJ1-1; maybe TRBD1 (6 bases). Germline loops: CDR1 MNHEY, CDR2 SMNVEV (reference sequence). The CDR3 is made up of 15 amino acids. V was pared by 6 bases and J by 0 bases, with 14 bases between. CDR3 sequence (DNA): TGTGCCAGCAGGGATGGACAGAGCATGAACACTGAAGCTTTCTTT. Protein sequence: CASRDGQSMNTEAFF.

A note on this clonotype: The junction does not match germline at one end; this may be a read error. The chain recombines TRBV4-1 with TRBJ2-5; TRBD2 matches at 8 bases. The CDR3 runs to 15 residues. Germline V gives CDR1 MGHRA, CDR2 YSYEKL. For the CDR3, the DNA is TGCGCCAGCAGCCAAGATGGACTAGCTCAAGAGACCCAGCACTTC. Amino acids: CASSQDGLAQETQHF.